The clone carrying this TCR beta chain was observed at least ten times. Antigen specificity is unknown. The data are from a study of T cells in Graves' hyperthyroidism and ophthalmopathy. Germline V gives CDR1 SGHTA, CDR2 FQGNSA. The CDR3 consists of 14 residues. J was trimmed by 4 bases and V by 5 bases; bases with no gene match: 7. Amplification of TCR beta CDR3 regions used RNA as the template. HTBI primers were the set used in a first-round RT-PCR of the TCR CDR3. TCRdb itself ran the multiplex PCR reads through MiXCR, one entry per CDR3 protein. The table lists roughly 560,000 distinct CDR3 sequences, roughly 14% of them singletons. The study's findings and limits: Ophthalmopathy stood apart from stable hyperthyroidism in a 13 V-J model. Onset of ophthalmopathy came a median around 7.1 months after the model predicted it.

Ophthalmopathy cases scored 3 or more on the Clinical Activity Score and 4 or more on NOSPECS grade, with duration below 3 months. This clonotype originated in a woman between 35 and 50 years old with Graves' ophthalmopathy. The sample comprised blood. This sequence joins TRBV7-2 and TRBJ2-7; 8 bases fit TRBD2. CDR3 coding DNA: TGTGCCAGCAGCGCCCGGACTAGCTGGTACGAGCAGTACTTC. As protein: CASSARTSWYEQYF.